Sequencing of this TCR beta chain was carried out in a study of post-analysis software for immune sequencing data. Notes on the study in general: Controls significantly exceeded multiple sclerosis patients in normalized Chao1 diversity. TRBV segments more frequent in patients than in controls numbered several and included TRBV5-6, TRBV5-1 and TRBV20-1. Batch-mates among the samples co-clustered strongly by F measure.

Germline V gene lookup returns CDR1 LGHNA and CDR2 YSLEER. The CDR3 sequence is 17 residues long. Turning to this clonotype: What it binds is unknown.

Unique molecular identifiers were carried by the TCR beta cDNA libraries. Via MiXCR, TCRdb re-called the PCR reads, giving one row per CDR3 protein. This sample has roughly 650,000 distinct CDR3 sequences; about 60% occur once, and the top ten carry about 11%. The chain recombines TRBV4-3 with TRBJ2-4; 7 bases match TRBD1. TRBJ2-7 explains the end of the DNA better; the J call may be wrong. The receptor was isolated from a girl aged 2-10 years with multiple sclerosis. Sequencing was done on a sample of blood. The CDR3 DNA follows: TGCGCCAGCACCTATAGTCCGACAGGGATAGGCCACTACGAGCAGTACTTC. Its translation: CASTYSPTGIGHYEQYF.